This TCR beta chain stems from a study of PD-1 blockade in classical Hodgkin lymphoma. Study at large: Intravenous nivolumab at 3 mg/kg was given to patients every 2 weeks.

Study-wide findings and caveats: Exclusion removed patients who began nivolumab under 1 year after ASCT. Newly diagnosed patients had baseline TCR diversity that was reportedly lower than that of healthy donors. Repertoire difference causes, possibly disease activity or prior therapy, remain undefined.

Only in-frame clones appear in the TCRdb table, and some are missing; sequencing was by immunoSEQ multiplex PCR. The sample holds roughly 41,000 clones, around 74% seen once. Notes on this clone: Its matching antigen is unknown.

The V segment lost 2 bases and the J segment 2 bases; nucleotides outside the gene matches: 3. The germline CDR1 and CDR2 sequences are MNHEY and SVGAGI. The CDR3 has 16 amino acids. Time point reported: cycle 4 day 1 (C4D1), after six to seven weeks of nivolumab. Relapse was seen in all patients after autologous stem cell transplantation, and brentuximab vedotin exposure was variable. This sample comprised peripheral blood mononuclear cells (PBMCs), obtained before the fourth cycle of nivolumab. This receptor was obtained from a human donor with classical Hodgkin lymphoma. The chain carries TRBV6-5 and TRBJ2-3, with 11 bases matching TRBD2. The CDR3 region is CASSYSSGGATDTQYF. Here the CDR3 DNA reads TGTGCCAGCAGTTACAGTAGCGGGGGGGCCACAGATACGCAGTATTTT.